This is a list of T cell receptor beta chains from one sample in a study of CD8 T cells in Susac syndrome. TCRdb independently ran MiXCR on the immunoSEQ multiplex PCR reads; one entry per CDR3 protein. The data show approximately 190,000 distinct CDR3 sequences, around 95% seen once. Sequencing was performed on CD4+ T cells from PBMCs. The receptor set was obtained from a human donor with Susac syndrome. The CDR3 runs from the conserved cysteine through the conserved F or W. The D gene is left open where the match is weak. Size tells how often a clone was seen (once, few, many) or the class of an expanded clone, and some rows leave it out.

clone size | J gene | V gene | D gene | CDR3 protein | CDR3 DNA
once | TRBJ2-5 | TRBV7-7 | TRBD1 | CASSLGDSLGTQYF | TGTGCCAGCAGCTTAGGGGACAGCCTGGGGACCCAGTACTTC
NA | TRBJ2-7 | TRBV29-1 | NA | CSGSRDTEQYF | TGCAGCGGCTCCCGGGACACCGAGCAGTACTTC
once | TRBJ2-1 | TRBV4-1 | TRBD2 | CASSQDGGLAGLGNEQFF | TGCGCCAGCAGCCAAGATGGGGGACTAGCGGGGTTGGGCAATGAGCAGTTCTTC
NA | TRBJ2-3 | TRBV6-6 | TRBD2 | CASLPRAGGPADTQYF | TGTGCCAGCCTGCCTCGGGCGGGGGGGCCGGCAGATACGCAGTATTTT
NA | TRBJ2-7 | TRBV30 | NA | CAWSVTFGTPSYEQYF | TGTGCCTGGAGTGTAACCTTCGGGACTCCCTCCTACGAGCAGTACTTC
NA | TRBJ2-5 | TRBV21-1 | NA | CASSKGAPPQETQYF | TGTGCCAGCAGCAAAGGAGCACCGCCCCAAGAGACCCAGTACTTC
NA | TRBJ2-3 | TRBV4-3 | NA | CASSHFVAYF | TGCGCCAGCAGCCACTTTGTTGCGTATTTT
NA | TRBJ1-1 | TRBV20-1 | NA | CSAFTVNTEAFF | TGCAGTGCCTTTACAGTGAACACTGAAGCTTTCTTT
NA | TRBJ1-2 | TRBV9 | NA | CASSVEPRGQTPSGYTF | TGTGCCAGCAGCGTAGAGCCCCGGGGTCAGACCCCCAGTGGCTACACCTTC
NA | TRBJ1-4 | TRBV4-1 | NA | CASSQEDGTNEKLFF | TGCGCCAGCAGCCAAGAGGACGGGACTAATGAAAAACTGTTTTTT
NA | TRBJ1-1 | TRBV30 | TRBD1 | CAWRAGQGAEAFF | TGTGCCTGGCGTGCAGGACAGGGGGCTGAAGCTTTCTTT
NA | TRBJ1-1 | TRBV6-1 | TRBD1 | CASSDGTVGDTEAFF | TGTGCCAGCAGTGATGGGACAGTGGGAGACACTGAAGCTTTCTTT
NA | TRBJ2-4 | TRBV5-4 | TRBD1 | CASSRDRDGIQYF | TGTGCCAGCAGCAGGGACAGGGATGGCATTCAGTACTTC
NA | TRBJ1-1 | TRBV5-1 | NA | CASSLGWLEMNTEAFF | TGCGCCAGCAGCCTAGGATGGTTGGAGATGAACACTGAAGCTTTCTTT
NA | TRBJ2-7 | TRBV20-1 | NA | CSARVPLYEQYF | TGCAGTGCTAGAGTGCCGCTATACGAGCAGTACTTC
NA | TRBJ1-6 | TRBV20-1 | NA | CSASASGSPLHF | TGCAGTGCTAGTGCCAGCGGGTCACCCCTCCACTTT
NA | TRBJ2-1 | TRBV25-1 | NA | CASRASGFGEQFF | TGTGCCAGCCGAGCGTCGGGGTTTGGCGAGCAGTTCTTC
NA | TRBJ1-2 | TRBV29-1 | NA | CSVEDSAHRHGYTF | TGCAGCGTTGAAGATTCGGCCCACCGGCATGGCTACACCTTC
NA | TRBJ2-1 | TRBV24-1 | TRBD1 | CATSDRGQGLDEQFF | TGTGCCACCAGTGATAGAGGACAGGGATTGGATGAGCAGTTCTTC
NA | TRBJ2-2 | TRBV4-3 | NA | CASSQDPLSTGELFF | TGCGCCAGCAGCCAAGATCCCCTAAGCACCGGGGAGCTGTTTTTT
NA | TRBJ2-1 | TRBV2 | TRBD2 | CASERDYSYNEQFF | TGTGCCAGCGAGAGGGACTACTCCTACAATGAGCAGTTCTTC
NA | TRBJ2-2 | TRBV4-1 | NA | CASSHLDPGANTGELFF | TGCGCCAGCAGCCATCTAGATCCAGGTGCGAACACCGGGGAGCTGTTTTTT